This T cell receptor (beta chain) was observed in a study of CD8 T cells in ankylosing spondylitis (dated by TCRdb to 2016 to 2017). About the investigation overall: To find TCR variants linked to disease, the study profiled T cell receptor beta repertoires in ankylosing spondylitis patients and healthy donors. The full study cohort was made up of over 20 ankylosing spondylitis patients and 108 healthy donors. Peripheral blood samples were taken, and synovial fluid was additionally collected from ankylosing spondylitis patients.

The germline V gene provides CDR1 KGHDR and CDR2 SFDVKD. Measured from the cysteine to the phenylalanine, the CDR3 is 13 residues long. Only the CDR3 region is kept as DNA, spanning 39 bases read in frame from base 1. V is pared back by 7 bases and J by 3 bases, with 11 bases lying between the germline termini. Broad study findings and their caveats: Blood from ankylosing spondylitis patients appeared to be characterized by a TCR beta motif composed of roughly 8 highly homologous amino acid variants. Significant enrichment of the disease-linked clones was reported in matched synovial fluid samples from ankylosing spondylitis patients. Some TCR beta motif variants had previously been reported in synovial fluid and blood of reactive arthritis patients, which suggested common disease-initiation mechanisms. A CD8+ phenotype was shown by the disease-linked clones, which were found at relatively low frequencies in peripheral blood.

This clonotype came up a few times. Its antigen is not yet known. The input lacks base qualities; no much larger clone sits a single base away. The sequencer was an Illumina HiSeq 2500. Quantitative 5'-RACE with molecular barcodes was used to prepare TCR beta libraries. Regarding the original processing steps: A new computational method based on a probabilistic model of VDJ rearrangement was used to identify disease-linked TCR variants. Using fastp trimming at Q25 and MiXCR clonotype assembly, TCRdb reanalyzed the public sequencing data and kept in-frame beta chains. Every distinct CDR3 protein forms one entry, paired with its most common genes and DNA. In this record, the V and J calls reflect TCRdb's handling and not the investigators' own analysis. This sample gives some 400,000 distinct CDR3 sequences in total; approximately 20% of them show up just once. About 17% of the sample is held by the ten biggest clonotypes.

The sequence joins TRBV24-1 to TRBJ1-1; the D gene is perhaps TRBD1, on 6 matching bases. The sample taken for sequencing was blood, either unsorted or a sorted T cell fraction (not recorded which). This clonotype originated in a male donor with ankylosing spondylitis. The CDR3 protein: CATRGQSYTEAFF. Here is the DNA: TGTGCCACCAGAGGACAGTCGTACACTGAAGCTTTCTTT.